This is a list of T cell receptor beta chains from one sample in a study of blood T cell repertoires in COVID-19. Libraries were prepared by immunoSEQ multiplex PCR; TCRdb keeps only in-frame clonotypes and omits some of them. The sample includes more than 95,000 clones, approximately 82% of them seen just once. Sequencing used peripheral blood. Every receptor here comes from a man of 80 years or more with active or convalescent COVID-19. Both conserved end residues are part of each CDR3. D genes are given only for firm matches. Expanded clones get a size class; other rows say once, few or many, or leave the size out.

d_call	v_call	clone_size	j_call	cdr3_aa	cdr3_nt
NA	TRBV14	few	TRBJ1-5	CASSHKGLGNQPQHF	TGTGCCAGCAGCCATAAGGGACTGGGCAATCAGCCCCAGCATTTT
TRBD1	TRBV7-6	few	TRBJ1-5	CASSLGQGAGQPQHF	TGTGCCAGCAGCTTAGGGCAGGGGGCTGGACAGCCCCAGCATTTT
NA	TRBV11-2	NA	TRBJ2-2	CASSVRQANTGELFF	TGTGCCAGCAGCGTCCGACAGGCAAACACCGGGGAGCTGTTTTTT
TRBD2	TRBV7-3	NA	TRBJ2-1	CASSPDGLAGVNEQFF	TGTGCCAGCAGCCCCGATGGACTAGCGGGGGTCAATGAGCAGTTCTTC
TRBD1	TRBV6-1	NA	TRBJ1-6	CASSEDRGNSPLHF	TGTGCCAGCAGTGAGGACAGGGGGAATTCACCCCTCCACTTT
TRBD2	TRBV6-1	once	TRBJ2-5	CASSAETSGGWETQYF	TGTGCCAGCAGTGCGGAGACTAGCGGGGGTTGGGAGACCCAGTACTTC
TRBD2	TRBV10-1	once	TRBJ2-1	CASSEASGGPYNEQFF	TGCGCCAGCAGTGAGGCTAGCGGGGGGCCCTACAATGAGCAGTTCTTC
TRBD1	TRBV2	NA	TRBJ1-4	CASSVYGQGEEKLFF	TGTGCCAGCAGTGTCTATGGGCAGGGGGAAGAAAAACTGTTTTTT
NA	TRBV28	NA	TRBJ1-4	CASRSGGELIEKLFF	TGTGCCAGCAGGTCGGGGGGGGAGCTAATTGAAAAACTGTTTTTT
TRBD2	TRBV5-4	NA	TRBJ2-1	CASSRTSGGGRDEQFF	TGTGCCAGCAGCCGGACTAGCGGGGGGGGCCGGGATGAGCAGTTCTTC
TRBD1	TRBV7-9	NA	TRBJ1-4	CASSPTGNLEKLFF	TGTGCCAGCAGCCCGACAGGGAATCTTGAAAAACTGTTTTTT
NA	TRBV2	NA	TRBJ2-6	CASSAPGAGANVLTF	TGTGCCAGCAGTGCACCAGGGGCTGGGGCCAACGTCCTGACTTTC
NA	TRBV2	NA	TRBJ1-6	CASSGGTGNSPLHF	TGTGCCAGCAGTGGTGGAACAGGGAATTCACCCCTCCACTTT
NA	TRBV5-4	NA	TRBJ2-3	CASSLVLAPDTQYF	TGTGCCAGCAGCTTGGTTCTAGCGCCAGATACGCAGTATTTT
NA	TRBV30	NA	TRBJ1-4	CAWSSGTKNEKLFF	TGTGCCTGGAGTTCCGGGACAAAGAATGAAAAACTGTTTTTT
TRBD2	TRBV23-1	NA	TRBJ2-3	CASSQSERGLTDTQYF	TGCGCCAGCAGTCAATCGGAGCGGGGGCTCACAGATACGCAGTATTTT
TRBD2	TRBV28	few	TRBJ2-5	CASKAGEETQYF	TGTGCCAGCAAAGCGGGGGAGGAGACCCAGTACTTC
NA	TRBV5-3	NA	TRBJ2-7	CARDRDKQYEQYF	TGTGCCAGAGACCGGGACAAACAATACGAGCAGTACTTC
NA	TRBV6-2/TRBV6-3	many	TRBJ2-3	CASSQTEIDTDTQYF	TGTGCCAGCAGCCAGACAGAGATAGACACAGATACGCAGTATTTT
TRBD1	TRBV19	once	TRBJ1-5	CATGTGNRQPQHF	TGTGCCACCGGGACAGGGAATAGGCAGCCCCAGCATTTT
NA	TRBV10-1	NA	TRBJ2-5	CASSEVWEDKVGMGQETQYF	TGCGCCAGCAGTGAAGTGTGGGAGGATAAGGTCGGTATGGGGCAAGAGACCCAGTACTTC
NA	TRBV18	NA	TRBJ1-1	CASSPDSEAFF	TGTGCCAGCTCACCGGACAGTGAAGCTTTCTTT
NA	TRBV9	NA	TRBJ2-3	CASSPGVADTQYF	TGTGCCAGCAGCCCCGGTGTGGCAGATACGCAGTATTTT
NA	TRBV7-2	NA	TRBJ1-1	CASSPGVANTEAFF	TGTGCCAGCAGCCCAGGGGTGGCGAACACTGAAGCTTTCTTT
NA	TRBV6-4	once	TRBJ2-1	CASSDSFINSYNEQFF	TGTGCCAGCAGTGACTCGTTTATTAACAGCTACAATGAGCAGTTCTTC
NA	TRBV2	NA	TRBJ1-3	CASSATGLSGNTIYF	TGTGCCAGCAGCGCAACAGGCCTCTCTGGAAACACCATATATTTT